This T cell receptor beta chain appears in the sequencing data of a study of OX40 agonist ivuxolimab in advanced cancers. Only in-frame clones appear in the TCRdb table, and some are missing; sequencing was by immunoSEQ multiplex PCR. Among around 60,000 clones listed, over 75% were seen once. CDR3 length: 15 amino acids. In germline, CDR1 is GTSNPN, CDR2 SVGIG (reference sequence). The V and J ends lost 4 bases and 0 bases respectively, with 16 bases between them. This chain uses TRBV30 with TRBJ2-7, with D unresolved. The origin of this receptor is an adult with an advanced solid tumor such as melanoma, head and neck, liver or kidney cancer. Sample: CD4+ or CD8+ T cells sorted from blood, taken in a trial of the OX40 agonist ivuxolimab. CDR3: CAWTERTSSSYEQYF. CDR3 nucleotide sequence: TGTGCCTGGACCGAAAGGACCTCTAGCTCCTACGAGCAGTACTTC.